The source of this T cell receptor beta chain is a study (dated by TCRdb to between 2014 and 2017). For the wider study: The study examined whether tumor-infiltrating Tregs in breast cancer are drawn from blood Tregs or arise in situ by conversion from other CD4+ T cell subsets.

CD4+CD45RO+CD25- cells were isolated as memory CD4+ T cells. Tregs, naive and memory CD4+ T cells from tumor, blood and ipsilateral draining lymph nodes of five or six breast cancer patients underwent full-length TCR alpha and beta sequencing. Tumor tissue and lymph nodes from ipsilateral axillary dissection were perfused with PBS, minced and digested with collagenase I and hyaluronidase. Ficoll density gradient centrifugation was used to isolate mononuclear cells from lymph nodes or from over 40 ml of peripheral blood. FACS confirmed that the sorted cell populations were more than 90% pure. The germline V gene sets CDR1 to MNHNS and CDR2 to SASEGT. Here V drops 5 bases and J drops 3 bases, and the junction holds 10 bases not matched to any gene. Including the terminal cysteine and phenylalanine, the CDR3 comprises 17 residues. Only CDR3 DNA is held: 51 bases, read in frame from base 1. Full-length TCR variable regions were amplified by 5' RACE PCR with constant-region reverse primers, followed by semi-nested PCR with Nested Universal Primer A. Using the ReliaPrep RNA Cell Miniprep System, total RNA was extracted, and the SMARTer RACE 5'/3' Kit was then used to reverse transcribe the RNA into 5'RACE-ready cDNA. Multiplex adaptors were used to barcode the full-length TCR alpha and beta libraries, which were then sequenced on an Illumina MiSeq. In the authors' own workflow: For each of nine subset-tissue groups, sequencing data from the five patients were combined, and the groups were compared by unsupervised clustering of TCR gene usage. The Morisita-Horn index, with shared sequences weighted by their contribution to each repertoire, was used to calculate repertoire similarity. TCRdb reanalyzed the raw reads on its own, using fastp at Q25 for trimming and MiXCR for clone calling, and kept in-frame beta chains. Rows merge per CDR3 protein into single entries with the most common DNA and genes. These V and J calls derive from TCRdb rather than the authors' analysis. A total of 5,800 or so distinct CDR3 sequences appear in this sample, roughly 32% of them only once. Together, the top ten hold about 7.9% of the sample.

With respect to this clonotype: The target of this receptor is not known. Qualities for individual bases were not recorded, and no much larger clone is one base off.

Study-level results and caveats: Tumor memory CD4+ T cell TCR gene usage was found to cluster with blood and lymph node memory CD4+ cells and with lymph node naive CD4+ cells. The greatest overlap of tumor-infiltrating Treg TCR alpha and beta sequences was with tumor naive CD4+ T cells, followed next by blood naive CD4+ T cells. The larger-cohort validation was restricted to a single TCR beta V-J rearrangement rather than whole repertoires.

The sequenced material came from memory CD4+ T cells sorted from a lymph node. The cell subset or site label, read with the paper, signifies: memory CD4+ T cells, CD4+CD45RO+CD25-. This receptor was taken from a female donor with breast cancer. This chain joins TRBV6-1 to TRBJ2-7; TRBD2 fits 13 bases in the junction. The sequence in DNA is TGTGCCAGCAGTTTGACTACCGGACTAGCGGGAGTCTACGAGCAGTACTTC. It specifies CASSLTTGLAGVYEQYF.